The 10 T cell receptor beta chains below all came from one sample that was sequenced in a study of OX40 agonist ivuxolimab in advanced cancers. Method: immunoSEQ multiplex PCR; TCRdb's copy keeps in-frame clones and lacks some. The profile covers some 39,000 clones, with about 81% appearing a single time and 2% to 3% taken by the ten largest. Material: CD4+ or CD8+ T cells sorted from blood, obtained in a trial of the OX40 agonist ivuxolimab. Source of these receptors: an adult with an advanced solid tumor such as melanoma, head and neck, liver or kidney cancer.

This clone was recorded only once. The rearrangement links TRBV10-1 to TRBJ2-2, with 11 bases identical to TRBD1. The germline CDR1 and CDR2 sequences are WNHNN and SYGVQD (reference sequence). Trimming took 5 bases from V and 6 from J; bases not matched to a gene: 2. This CDR3 comprises 14 residues. The CDR3: CASSRTGGPGELFF. The CDR3 DNA is TGCGCCAGCAGTCGGACAGGGGGCCCCGGGGAGCTGTTTTTT.

This clone occurred once. The chain recombines TRBV2 with TRBJ2-3; D gene unclear. Deletions cut 7 bases from V and 0 bases from J, with 11 bases between. The CDR3 is made up of 14 amino acids. Per germline, CDR1 SNHLY and CDR2 FYNNEI. CDR3 amino acids: CASNPTSSTDTQYF. DNA of the CDR3: TGTGCCAGCAATCCAACCTCTAGCACAGATACGCAGTATTTT.

As DNA, the CDR3 is TGTGCCAGCGCCTTCGGGACAGGGAGTTTGGATACGCAGTATTTT. Translation: CASAFGTGSLDTQYF. V usage is TRBV27 and J usage is TRBJ2-3; 9 nucleotides match TRBD1. The CDR3 contains 15 residues. The germline gives CDR1 MNHEY, CDR2 SMNVEV (reference sequence). V dropped 8 bases and J dropped 6; count of bases not matched to a gene: 12.

The chain has TRBV7-3 and TRBJ1-1; D is undetermined. CDR3 length: 13 residues. Germline CDR1 is SGHTA and CDR2 is FQGTGA. Deletions cut 3 bases from V and 3 bases from J, with 8 bases between. CDR3 sequence: CASSFGMDTEAFF. The CDR3 region has the DNA TGTGCCAGCAGCTTTGGAATGGACACTGAAGCTTTCTTT.

The V and J genes are TRBV9 and TRBJ2-7; 7 bases map to TRBD2. The CDR3 sequence is 15 residues long. Germline V CDR1 and CDR2: SGDLS, YYNGEE. Trimming removed 0 bases from V and 1 base from J; junction bases left unmatched: 4. The DNA for the CDR3 is TGTGCCAGCAGCGTAGCGGCTAGCGGTTCCTACGAGCAGTACTTC. Translation: CASSVAASGSYEQYF.

V usage is TRBV5-3 and J usage is TRBJ1-4; D remains ambiguous. TRBV5-3 is sorted into the ORF group, with uncertain function. V lost 3 bases and J lost 8, with 17 bases in between. The CDR3 has 15 amino acids. CDR3 sequence: CARSWRDFLGEKLFF. CDR3 in DNA: TGTGCCAGAAGCTGGAGAGACTTCCTGGGCGAAAAACTGTTTTTT.

V is TRBV29-1 and J is TRBJ2-3; 9 positions agree with TRBD2. This CDR3 is 11 amino acids long. CDR1 and CDR2 from the germline V gene are SQVTM and ANQGSEA. V was pared by 6 bases and J by 9 bases, with 4 bases of the junction left unmatched. CDR3 sequence (DNA): TGCAGCGTGACGCTAGCGGGAACGCAGTATTTT. This codes for CSVTLAGTQYF.

This clone was seen only a few times. The DNA of the CDR3 is TGTGCCAGCGTCGGGGGGACCGAAGCTTTCTTT. Translating gives CASVGGTEAFF. The chain combines TRBV2 with TRBJ1-1; tentatively, D is TRBD1 (5 bases). The V and J ends lost 8 bases and 8 bases respectively, with 12 bases between them. The CDR3 loop spans 11 amino acids. Germline assignment: CDR1 SNHLY and CDR2 FYNNEI.

The gene calls are TRBV9 and TRBJ1-2; D is ambiguous. The CDR3 runs to 14 residues. CDR1 is SGDLS, CDR2 YYNGEE, per germline. V lost 4 bases and J lost 2, with 12 bases in between. Written as DNA, the CDR3 is TGTGCCAGCAGCCAATGGGGAGAAAACTATGGCTACACCTTC. Translating gives CASSQWGENYGYTF.

The rearrangement links TRBV29-1 to TRBJ2-7, with 12 bases that match TRBD1. The germline V gene has CDR1 SQVTM and CDR2 ANQGSEA. There are 11 residues in the CDR3. Trimming removed 5 bases from V and 13 bases from J; junction bases left unmatched: 6. The CDR3 sequence is CSVSGTGGEYF. The CDR3, as DNA: TGCAGCGTTTCCGGGACAGGGGGCGAATACTTC.